A single sample is the source of the 32 T cell receptor beta chains below, sequenced in a study of T-cell memory formation after mild COVID-19. TCRdb recomputed calls from the 5' RACE reads with MiXCR, one row per CDR3 protein. The sample has fewer than 650,000 distinct CDR3 sequences, less than 25% seen once. The sample taken for sequencing was PBMCs or a T cell subset sorted from them (not recorded which). These receptors all stem from an adult woman who had mild COVID-19 (a few samples of this study predate the infection). Cell type and time point are not known.

V usage is TRBV7-9 and J usage is TRBJ1-3; unclear D gene. CDR1 and CDR2 (germline): SEHNR, FQNEAQ (reference sequence). V was pared by 2 bases and J by 9 bases, with 5 bases between. The CDR3 runs 11 residues. The CDR3 reads CASSLSGTIYF. Written as DNA, the CDR3 is TGTGCCAGCAGCTTATCTGGCACCATATATTTT. Combining the CDR3 with reference TRBV7-9 and TRBJ1-3 gives the whole variable domain DTGVSQNPRHKITKRGQNVTFRCDPISEHNRLYWYRQTLGQGPEFLTYFQNEAQLEKSRLLSDRFSAERPKGSFSTLEIQRTEQGDSAMYLCASSLSGTIYFGEGSWLTVV.

There are many counts of this clonotype. The CDR3 protein is CASSSLRLGTSGSGANVLTF. The DNA for the CDR3 is TGTGCCAGCAGCTCTTTACGACTCGGGACTAGCGGCTCTGGGGCCAACGTCCTGACTTTC. V gene TRBV7-8 combines with J gene TRBJ2-6, with TRBD2 identical over 11 bases. Germline-derived CDR1 and CDR2 are SGHVS and FQNEAQ. After removal of 4 bases from V and 0 bases from J, the junction contained 11 bases not matched to a gene. The CDR3 covers 20 residues.

The chain couples TRBV25-1 to TRBJ2-1; 7 positions agree with TRBD2. V shed 6 bases, J shed 0 bases, and the junction held 11 bases outside the gene matches. This CDR3 is 17 amino acids long. The germline gives CDR1 MGHDK, CDR2 SYGVNS. CDR3 in amino acids: CASRGPRRGSSYNEQFF. The CDR3 DNA reads TGTGCCAGCAGGGGCCCCCGGCGGGGGAGCTCCTACAATGAGCAGTTCTTC.

This clonotype was seen only a few times. The J gene is TRBJ2-7, the V gene TRBV12-3 or TRBV12-4, with unresolved D. There are 15 residues in the CDR3. V shed 8 bases and J shed 0 bases, with 17 bases lying between them. This CDR3 reads CASQPDLGSSYEQYF. CDR3 nucleotide sequence: TGTGCCAGCCAACCCGATTTAGGATCCTCCTACGAGCAGTACTTC.

This clonotype was detected only once. As DNA, the CDR3 is TGTGCCAGCAGAATTGAGGGGATCGGAACGGACTATGGCTACACCTTC. This encodes CASRIEGIGTDYGYTF. The chain is built from TRBV5-6 and TRBJ1-2, with a weak D call TRBD1 (5 bases). The CDR3 sequence is 16 residues long. Germline V CDR1 and CDR2: SGHDT, YYEEEE. Trimming removed 5 bases from V and 3 bases from J, with 20 bases in between.

This clonotype occurred many times. This chain connects TRBV7-2 to TRBJ2-7; D is possibly TRBD2 (5 bases). There are 14 residues in the CDR3. Trimming took 3 bases from V and 3 from J, leaving 12 bases between them. Germline CDR1 is SGHTA and CDR2 is FQGNSA. The CDR3 nucleotides read TGTGCCAGCAGCTTTGGAGGCAGCCTCTACGAGCAGTACTTC. This codes for CASSFGGSLYEQYF.

J is TRBJ1-4 and V is TRBV12-3 or TRBV12-4; 9 nucleotides line up with TRBD1. This CDR3 comprises 16 residues. Germline trimming cut 2 bases from V and 1 base from J; bases unmatched to any gene: 2. CDR3 in DNA: TGTGCCAGCAGTTTAACAGGGGGCGGAACTAATGAAAAACTGTTTTTT. Its translation is CASSLTGGGTNEKLFF.

The rearrangement links TRBV20-1 to TRBJ1-5, with D unresolved. The V gene lost 0 bases and the J gene lost 1 base, with 4 bases spanning the gap. Germline V gene lookup returns CDR1 DFQATT and CDR2 SNEGSKA (reference sequence). The CDR3 is 13 residues long. CDR3 sequence: CSARDLSNQPQHF. In nucleotides, the CDR3 is TGCAGTGCTAGAGATTTAAGCAATCAGCCCCAGCATTTT.

This clonotype has ten or more counts. The chain couples TRBV12-3 or TRBV12-4 to TRBJ2-1; D is perhaps TRBD1 or TRBD2 (5 bases each). This CDR3 region has 11 residues. Trimming took 4 bases from V and 7 from J, leaving 5 bases between them. The CDR3 region has the DNA TGTGCCAGCAGTTGGGGGAATGAGCAGTTCTTC. Translation: CASSWGNEQFF.

This chain links TRBV18 with TRBJ2-7; 8 positions match TRBD1. The V gene's germline CDR1 is KGHSH and CDR2 LQKENI. The CDR3 consists of 15 residues. V shed 2 bases, J shed 5 bases, and the junction held 8 bases outside the gene matches. CDR3 protein: CASSPTTGVLNEQYF. CDR3 sequence (DNA): TGTGCCAGCTCACCAACGACAGGGGTTTTGAACGAGCAGTACTTC. The full variable domain, rest sourced from reference TRBV18 and TRBJ2-7, is NAGVMQNPRHLVRRRGQEARLRCSPMKGHSHVYWYRQLPEEGLKFMVYLQKENIIDESGMPKERFSAEFPKEGPSILRIQQVVRGDSAAYFCASSPTTGVLNEQYFGPGTRLTVT.

This clonotype was seen repeatedly, ten times or more. At one end the junction does not follow the germline gene, possibly because of a read error. V and J are TRBV7-9 and TRBJ2-1; 10 bases line up with TRBD2. Germline loops: CDR1 SEHNR, CDR2 FQNEAQ (reference sequence). CDR3 length: 14 residues. For the CDR3, the DNA is TGTGCCAGCAGCGAGCCCTCGGTTAGCGGGAGGCCGCTCTTC. This translates into CASSEPSVSGRPLF.

Only a few counts were recorded for this clonotype. The chain joins TRBV5-6 to TRBJ2-6; 10 bases are shared with TRBD1. Germline lookup yields CDR1 SGHDT and CDR2 YYEEEE. The CDR3 is 19 amino acids. Germline trimming cut 2 bases from V and 1 base from J; bases unmatched to any gene: 9. This chain's CDR3 is CASSFFETGGISGANVLTF. As DNA, the CDR3 is TGTGCCAGCAGCTTTTTTGAGACAGGGGGCATATCTGGGGCCAACGTCCTGACTTTC.

CDR3 nucleotides: TGCAGTGGGGATCCGCTAGCGGGAGTAGCAGATACGCAGTATTTT. It is translated as CSGDPLAGVADTQYF. The chain joins TRBV20-1 to TRBJ2-3; 10 bases match TRBD2. Trimming cost V 7 bases and J 4 bases; bases outside gene matches: 11. The CDR3 length is 15 residues. Germline loops: CDR1 DFQATT, CDR2 SNEGSKA (reference sequence).

The rearrangement joins TRBV6-2 or TRBV6-3 to TRBJ2-1, with no clear D. The CDR3 is 14 residues long. V was trimmed by 0 bases and J by 4 bases, leaving 7 bases between them. Germline loops: CDR1 MNHEY, CDR2 SVGEGT. This chain's CDR3 is CASSYSRLYNEQFF. CDR3 in DNA: TGTGCCAGCAGTTACTCGAGGCTATACAATGAGCAGTTCTTC.

This chain connects TRBV11-1 to TRBJ2-3; D is unclear. The V end lost 0 bases, the J end lost 0 bases, and 10 bases lay between the germline ends. Germline CDR1 is SGHAT and CDR2 is FQDESV (reference sequence). The CDR3 is 16 amino acids. The CDR3 reads CASSLAVFLSTDTQYF. CDR3 coding DNA: TGTGCCAGCAGCTTAGCTGTCTTTTTGAGCACAGATACGCAGTATTTT.

DNA for the CDR3: TGTGCCAGCAGTTCGAACAGGTTTGGCGGATATGGCTACACCTTC. Amino acids: CASSSNRFGGYGYTF. This chain uses TRBV12-3 or TRBV12-4 with TRBJ1-2; D is perhaps TRBD1 (5 bases). This CDR3 comprises 15 residues. The V gene lost 4 bases and the J gene lost 5 bases, with 17 bases spanning the gap.

V and J are TRBV29-1 and TRBJ1-3, with D unresolved. V lost 0 bases and J 0 bases, leaving 9 bases between the germline ends. Germline lookup yields CDR1 SQVTM and CDR2 ANQGSEA. This CDR3 is built from 15 residues. In nucleotides, the CDR3 is TGCAGCGTTGAAGACGAGGGTACCTCTGGAAACACCATATATTTT. Translating gives CSVEDEGTSGNTIYF.

In DNA, the CDR3 is TGTGCCATCAGTGACCTAGCGGCGGGTTCCTACAATGAGCAGTTCTTC. Translated: CAISDLAAGSYNEQFF. V usage is TRBV10-3 and J usage is TRBJ2-1; the match to TRBD2 covers 7 bases. This CDR3 has 16 amino acids. V lost 3 bases, J lost 1 base, and 6 bases stayed unmatched. The germline V gene has CDR1 ENHRY and CDR2 SYGVKD.

This clonotype is labeled as medium-sized. The gene calls are TRBV18 and TRBJ1-6; 9 nucleotides line up with TRBD1. In germline, CDR1 is KGHSH, CDR2 LQKENI. The CDR3 is 14 amino acids. V trimming: 8 bases; J trimming: 7 bases; junction bases outside the gene matches: 6. CDR3 amino acids: CASSPGQGNSPLHF. The DNA of the CDR3 is TGTGCCAGCAGCCCCGGACAGGGGAATTCACCCCTCCACTTT. The full variable domain, with the rest looked up from reference TRBV18 and TRBJ1-6, is NAGVMQNPRHLVRRRGQEARLRCSPMKGHSHVYWYRQLPEEGLKFMVYLQKENIIDESGMPKERFSAEFPKEGPSILRIQQVVRGDSAAYFCASSPGQGNSPLHFGNGTRLTVT.

This clonotype was found a few times. The chain recombines TRBV10-3 with TRBJ2-7, with 10 bases matching TRBD2. Germline trimming cut 3 bases from V and 4 bases from J; bases unmatched to any gene: 6. Germline V gene sequence: CDR1 ENHRY, CDR2 SYGVKD. CDR3 size: 15 residues. The CDR3 bases are TGTGCCATCAGTGATCTTGGGACTAGCGAGTACGAGCAGTACTTC. It codes for CAISDLGTSEYEQYF.

This chain joins TRBV20-1 and TRBJ2-7, with D hard to call. The CDR3 runs 11 residues. The germline gives CDR1 DFQATT, CDR2 SNEGSKA (reference sequence). V lost 2 bases, J lost 2 bases, and 4 bases lay in between. CDR3 in amino acids: CSARNTYEQYF. Written as DNA, the CDR3 is TGCAGTGCTAGAAATACCTACGAGCAGTACTTC.

This clonotype was seen a few times. The rearrangement joins TRBV11-2 to TRBJ2-5, with 7 bases lining up with TRBD1. Losses at the gene ends were 5 bases for V and 7 bases for J; bases not matched to a gene: 13. The germline CDR1 and CDR2 sequences are SGHAT and FQNNGV. This CDR3 has 15 amino acids. The CDR3, as DNA: TGTGCCAGCAGCCCACTTCAGGGGGAGCGGAGGACCCAGTACTTC. It is translated as CASSPLQGERRTQYF. Combining the CDR3 with reference TRBV11-2 and TRBJ2-5 gives the whole variable domain EAGVAQSPRYKIIEKRQSVAFWCNPISGHATLYWYQQILGQGPKLLIQFQNNGVVDDSQLPKDRFSAERLKGVDSTLKIQPAKLEDSAVYLCASSPLQGERRTQYFGPGTRLLVL.

This clonotype turned up a few times. The chain carries TRBV12-3 or TRBV12-4 and TRBJ2-7; the D gene is possibly TRBD2 (5 bases). The V gene lost 4 bases and the J gene lost 7 bases, with 11 bases spanning the gap. The CDR3 covers 12 residues. CDR3 loop: CASSSSEREQYF. For the CDR3, the DNA is TGTGCCAGCAGTTCCTCGGAGCGGGAGCAGTACTTC.

V gene TRBV11-3 combines with J gene TRBJ2-2; unclear D gene. CDR1 is SGHNT and CDR2 is YENEEA in the germline V gene. With 0 bases removed from V and 5 bases from J, the gap between germline ends came to 4 bases. The CDR3 consists of 13 residues. DNA of the CDR3: TGTGCCAGCAGCTTAGAACGGACCGGGGAGCTGTTTTTT. Translation gives CASSLERTGELFF.

This clonotype was counted a few times. This chain uses TRBV7-9 with TRBJ2-5, with 10 bases aligning to TRBD2. Trimming took 3 bases from V and 2 from J; bases not matched to a gene: 3. CDR1 is SEHNR and CDR2 is FQNEAQ in the germline V gene (reference sequence). The CDR3 has 15 amino acids. The CDR3: CASSLGTSAQETQYF. CDR3 coding DNA: TGTGCCAGCAGCTTGGGGACTAGCGCACAAGAGACCCAGTACTTC.

This chain uses TRBV29-1 with TRBJ1-2; 12 bases map to TRBD1. J lost 3 bases, V lost 0 bases, and 14 bases had no gene match. The CDR3 extends over 19 amino acids. Germline V gene lookup returns CDR1 SQVTM and CDR2 ANQGSEA. CDR3 amino acids: CSVEDLRDRGQFLDYGYTF. DNA of the CDR3: TGCAGCGTTGAAGATCTAAGGGACAGGGGGCAGTTTTTAGACTATGGCTACACCTTC.

The V gene is TRBV19, the J gene TRBJ2-2, with a possible D match to TRBD2 (6 bases). CDR1 is LNHDA, CDR2 SQIVND, per germline (reference sequence). The CDR3 is 18 residues long. Trimming removed 3 bases at V and 0 bases at J, with 17 bases between. This CDR3 reads CASSIRFRAGPNTGELFF. DNA for the CDR3: TGTGCCAGTAGTATTCGATTCAGGGCGGGGCCGAACACCGGGGAGCTGTTTTTT.

The rearrangement uses TRBV5-1 and TRBJ2-5; no firm D call. Germline CDR1 SGHRS, CDR2 YFSETQ. The CDR3 length is 16 residues. Trimming cost V 4 bases and J 5 bases, with 21 bases left between them. The CDR3 DNA is TGCGCCAGCAGCCAGGTGGCGAACCATGGATGGGAGACCCAGTACTTC. This translates into CASSQVANHGWETQYF.

This clonotype was detected ten times or more. The chain uses TRBV10-3 and TRBJ2-7; tentative D call: TRBD1 (6 bases). Trimming took off 9 bases at V and 5 bases at J, with 17 bases between the two ends. The CDR3 runs 13 residues. Germline loops: CDR1 ENHRY, CDR2 SYGVKD. DNA of the CDR3: TGTGCCATAAAACAGGGCCCAGGGGACGAGCAGTACTTC. This sequence encodes CAIKQGPGDEQYF.

This clonotype was found a few times. The J gene is TRBJ2-1, the V gene TRBV12-3 or TRBV12-4; 9 positions match TRBD1. J gave up 7 bases and V 3 bases, and 7 bases lay outside the gene matches. The CDR3 consists of 15 residues. CDR3 nucleotides: TGTGCCAGCAGTTTGGCCGGGACAGGGTTTAATGAGCAGTTCTTC. Residues: CASSLAGTGFNEQFF.

J is TRBJ2-3 and V is TRBV20-1; 7 bases fit TRBD1. Trimming cost V 1 base and J 2 bases; bases outside gene matches: 6. Germline CDR1 and CDR2: DFQATT and SNEGSKA (reference sequence). The CDR3 runs 15 residues. CDR3 amino acids: CSARAVGGDTDTQYF. The CDR3, as DNA: TGCAGTGCTAGAGCAGTAGGGGGCGACACAGATACGCAGTATTTT.

The rearrangement uses TRBV24-1 and TRBJ2-7; 7 bases agree with TRBD2. V gave up 4 bases and J gave up 0 bases; unmatched junction bases: 11. Germline values: CDR1 KGHDR, CDR2 SFDVKD. CDR3 size: 17 residues. CDR3 protein: CATSEGGAGTDSYEQYF. CDR3 bases: TGTGCCACCAGTGAGGGGGGAGCGGGGACCGACTCCTACGAGCAGTACTTC.